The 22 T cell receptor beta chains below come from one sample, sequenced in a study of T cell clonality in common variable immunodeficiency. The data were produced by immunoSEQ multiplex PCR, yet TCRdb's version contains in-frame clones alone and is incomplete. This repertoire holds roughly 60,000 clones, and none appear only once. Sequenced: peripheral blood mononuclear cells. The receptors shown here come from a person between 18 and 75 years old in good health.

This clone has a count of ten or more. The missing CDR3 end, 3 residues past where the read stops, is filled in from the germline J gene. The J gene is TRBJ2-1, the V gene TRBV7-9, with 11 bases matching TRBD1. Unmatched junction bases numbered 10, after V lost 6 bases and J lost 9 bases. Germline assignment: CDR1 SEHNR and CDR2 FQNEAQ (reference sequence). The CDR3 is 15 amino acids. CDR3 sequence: CASSPSPDRGREQFF. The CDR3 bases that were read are TGTGCCAGCAGTCCCAGCCCGGACAGGGGGCGTGAG.

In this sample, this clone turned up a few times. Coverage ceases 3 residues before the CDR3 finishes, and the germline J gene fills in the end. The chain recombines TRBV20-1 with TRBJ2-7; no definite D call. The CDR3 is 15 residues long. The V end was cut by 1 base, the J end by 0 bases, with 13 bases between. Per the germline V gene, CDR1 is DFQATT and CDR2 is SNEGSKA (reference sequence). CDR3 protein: CSARVVQSHSYEQYF. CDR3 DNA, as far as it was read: TGCAGTGCTAGAGTTGTCCAAAGCCACTCCTACGAG.

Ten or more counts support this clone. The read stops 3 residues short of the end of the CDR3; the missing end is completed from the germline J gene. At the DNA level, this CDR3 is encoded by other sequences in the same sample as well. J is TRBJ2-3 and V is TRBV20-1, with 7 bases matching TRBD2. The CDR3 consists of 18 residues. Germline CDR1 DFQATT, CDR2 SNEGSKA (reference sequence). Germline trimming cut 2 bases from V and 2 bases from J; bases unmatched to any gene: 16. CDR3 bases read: TGCAGTGCTAGAATGCGGGGGTATGGACGGTTGCACACAGATACG. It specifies CSARMRGYGRLHTDT. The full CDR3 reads CSARMRGYGRLHTDTQYF.

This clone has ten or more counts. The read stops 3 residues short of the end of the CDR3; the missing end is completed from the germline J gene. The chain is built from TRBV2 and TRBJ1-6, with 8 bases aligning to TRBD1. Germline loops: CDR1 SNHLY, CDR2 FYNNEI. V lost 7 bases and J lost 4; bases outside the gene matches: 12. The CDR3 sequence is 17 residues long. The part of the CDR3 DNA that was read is TGTGCCAGCAACAGCCCTCAGGGGGCGGCGTATAATTCACCC. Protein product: CASNSPQGAAYNSP. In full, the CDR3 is CASNSPQGAAYNSPLHF. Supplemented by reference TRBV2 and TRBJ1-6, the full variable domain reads EPEVTQTPSHQVTQMGQEVILRCVPISNHLYFYWYRQILGQKVEFLVSFYNNEISEKSEIFDDQFSVERPDGSNFTLKIRSTKLEDSAMYFCASNSPQGAAYNSPLHFGNGTRLTVT.

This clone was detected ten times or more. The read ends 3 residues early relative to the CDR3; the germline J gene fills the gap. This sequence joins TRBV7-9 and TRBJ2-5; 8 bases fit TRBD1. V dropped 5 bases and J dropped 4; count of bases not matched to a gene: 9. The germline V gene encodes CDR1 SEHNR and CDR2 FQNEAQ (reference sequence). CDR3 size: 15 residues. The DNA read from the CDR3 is TGTGCCAGCAGCCCAGAGGACAGGGATCGAGAGACC. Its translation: CASSPEDRDRET. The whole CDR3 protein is CASSPEDRDRETQYF.

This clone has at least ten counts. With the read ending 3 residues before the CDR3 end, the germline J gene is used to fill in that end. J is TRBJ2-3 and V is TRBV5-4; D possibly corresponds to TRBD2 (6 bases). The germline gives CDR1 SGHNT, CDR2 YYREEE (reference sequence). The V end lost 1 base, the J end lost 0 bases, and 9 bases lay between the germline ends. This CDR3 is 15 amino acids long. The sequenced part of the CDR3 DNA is TGTGCCAGCAGCTTGAAGCGGGCCAGCACAGATACG. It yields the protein CASSLKRASTDT. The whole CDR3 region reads CASSLKRASTDTQYF.

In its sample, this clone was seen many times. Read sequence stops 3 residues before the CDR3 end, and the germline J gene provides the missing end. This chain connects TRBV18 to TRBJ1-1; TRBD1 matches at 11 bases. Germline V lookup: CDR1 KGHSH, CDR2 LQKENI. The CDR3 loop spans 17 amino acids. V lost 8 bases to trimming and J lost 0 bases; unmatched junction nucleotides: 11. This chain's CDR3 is CASPQRGQGVMNTEAFF. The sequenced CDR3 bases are TGTGCCAGCCCCCAGCGGGGACAGGGGGTGATGAACACTGAA.

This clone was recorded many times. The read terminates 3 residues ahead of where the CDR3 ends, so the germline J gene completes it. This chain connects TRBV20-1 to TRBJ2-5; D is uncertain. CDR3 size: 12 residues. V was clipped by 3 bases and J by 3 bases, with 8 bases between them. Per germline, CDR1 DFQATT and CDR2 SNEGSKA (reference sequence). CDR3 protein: CSASKREETQYF. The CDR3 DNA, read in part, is TGCAGTGCTAGTAAGCGAGAAGAGACC.

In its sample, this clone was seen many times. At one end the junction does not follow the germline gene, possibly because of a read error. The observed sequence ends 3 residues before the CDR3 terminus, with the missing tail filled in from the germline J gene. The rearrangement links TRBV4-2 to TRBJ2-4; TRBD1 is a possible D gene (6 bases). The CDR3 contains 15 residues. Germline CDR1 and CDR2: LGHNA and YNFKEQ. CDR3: CASSQDSGVKNIQYF. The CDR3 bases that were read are TGCGCCAGCAGCCAAGATTCAGGGGTCAAAAACATT.

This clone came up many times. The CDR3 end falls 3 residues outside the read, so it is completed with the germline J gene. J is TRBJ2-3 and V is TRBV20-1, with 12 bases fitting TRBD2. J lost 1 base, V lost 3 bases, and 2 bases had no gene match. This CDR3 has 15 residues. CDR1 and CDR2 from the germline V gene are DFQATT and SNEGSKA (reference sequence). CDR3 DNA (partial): TGCAGTGCTAGTCCTAGCGGGAGGGGCACAGATACG. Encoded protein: CSASPSGRGTDT. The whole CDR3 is CSASPSGRGTDTQYF.

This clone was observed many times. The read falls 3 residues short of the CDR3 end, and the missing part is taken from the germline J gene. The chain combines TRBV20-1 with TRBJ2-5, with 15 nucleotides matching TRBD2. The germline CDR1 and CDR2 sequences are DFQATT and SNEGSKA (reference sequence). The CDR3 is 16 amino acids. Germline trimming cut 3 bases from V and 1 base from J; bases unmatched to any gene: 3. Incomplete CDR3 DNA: TGCAGTGCTAGGGGGACTAGCGGGAGGATCCAAGAGACC. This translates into CSARGTSGRIQET. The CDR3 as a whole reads CSARGTSGRIQETQYF.

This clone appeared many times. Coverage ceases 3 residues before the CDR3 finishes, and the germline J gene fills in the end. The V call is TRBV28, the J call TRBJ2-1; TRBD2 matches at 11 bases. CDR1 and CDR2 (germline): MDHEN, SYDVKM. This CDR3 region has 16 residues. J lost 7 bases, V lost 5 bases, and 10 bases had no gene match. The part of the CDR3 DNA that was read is TGTGCCAGCAGTCCCATTAGCGGGAGGGCCGCAAATGAG. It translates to CASSPISGRAANE. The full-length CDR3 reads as CASSPISGRAANEQFF.

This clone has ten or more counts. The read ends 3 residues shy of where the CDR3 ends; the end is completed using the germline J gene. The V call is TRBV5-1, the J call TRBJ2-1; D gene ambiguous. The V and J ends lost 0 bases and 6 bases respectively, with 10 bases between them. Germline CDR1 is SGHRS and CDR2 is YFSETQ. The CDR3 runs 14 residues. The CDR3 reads CASSLVVSSNEQFF. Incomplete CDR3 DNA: TGCGCCAGCAGCTTGGTGGTTAGTAGCAATGAG.

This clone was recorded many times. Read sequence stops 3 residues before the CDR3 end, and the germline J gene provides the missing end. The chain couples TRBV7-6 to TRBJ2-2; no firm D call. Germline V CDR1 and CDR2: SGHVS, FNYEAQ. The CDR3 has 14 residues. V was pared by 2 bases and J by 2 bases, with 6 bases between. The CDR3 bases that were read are TGTGCCAGCAGCTTAAACAGTAACACCGGGGAG. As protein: CASSLNSNTGE. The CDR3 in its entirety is CASSLNSNTGELFF.

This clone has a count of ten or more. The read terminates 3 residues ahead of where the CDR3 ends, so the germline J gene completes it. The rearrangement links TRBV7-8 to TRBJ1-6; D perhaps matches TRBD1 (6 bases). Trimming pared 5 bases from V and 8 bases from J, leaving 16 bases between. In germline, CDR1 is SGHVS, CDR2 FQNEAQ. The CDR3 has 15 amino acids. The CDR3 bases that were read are TGTGCCAGCAGCACCTACAGGGACACATATTCACCC. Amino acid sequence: CASSTYRDTYSP. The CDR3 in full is CASSTYRDTYSPLHF.

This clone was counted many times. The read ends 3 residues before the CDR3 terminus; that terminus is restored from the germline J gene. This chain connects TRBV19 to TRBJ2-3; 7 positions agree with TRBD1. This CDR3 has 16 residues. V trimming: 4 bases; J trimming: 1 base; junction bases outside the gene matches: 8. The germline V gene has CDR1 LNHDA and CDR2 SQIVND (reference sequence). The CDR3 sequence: CASSRGQTTGTDTQYF. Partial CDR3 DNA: TGTGCCAGTAGTAGGGGACAGACCACGGGCACAGATACG.

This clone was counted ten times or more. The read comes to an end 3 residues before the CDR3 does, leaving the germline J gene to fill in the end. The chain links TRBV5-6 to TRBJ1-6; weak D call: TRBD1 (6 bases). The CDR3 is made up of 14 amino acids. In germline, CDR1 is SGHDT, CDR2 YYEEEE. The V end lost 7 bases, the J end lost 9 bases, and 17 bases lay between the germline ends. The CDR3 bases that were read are TGTGCCAGCGAAGGGGGTCTCAGGCGTTCACCC. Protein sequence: CASEGGLRRSP. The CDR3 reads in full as CASEGGLRRSPLHF.

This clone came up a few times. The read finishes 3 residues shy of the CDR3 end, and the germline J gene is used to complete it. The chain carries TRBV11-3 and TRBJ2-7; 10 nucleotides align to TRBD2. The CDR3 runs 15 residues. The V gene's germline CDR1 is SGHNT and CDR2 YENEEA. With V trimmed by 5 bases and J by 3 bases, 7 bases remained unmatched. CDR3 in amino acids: CASSPQLAGLYEQYF. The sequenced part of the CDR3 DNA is TGTGCCAGCAGCCCCCAACTAGCGGGACTCTACGAG.

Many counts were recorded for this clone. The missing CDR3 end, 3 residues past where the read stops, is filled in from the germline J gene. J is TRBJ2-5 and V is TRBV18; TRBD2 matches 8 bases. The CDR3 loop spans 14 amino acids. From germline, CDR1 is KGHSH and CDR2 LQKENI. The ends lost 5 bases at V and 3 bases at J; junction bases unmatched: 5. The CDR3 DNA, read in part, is TGTGCCAGCTCAACAAGCGGGAGTAAAGAGACC. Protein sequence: CASSTSGSKET. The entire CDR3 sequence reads CASSTSGSKETQYF.

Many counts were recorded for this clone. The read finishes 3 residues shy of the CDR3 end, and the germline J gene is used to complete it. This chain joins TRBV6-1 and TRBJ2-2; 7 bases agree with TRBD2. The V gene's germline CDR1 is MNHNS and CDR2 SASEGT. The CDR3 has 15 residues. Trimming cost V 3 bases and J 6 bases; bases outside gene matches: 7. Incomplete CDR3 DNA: TGTGCCAGCAGTGAGTTGGCGGGAGCCTCCGGGGAG. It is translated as CASSELAGASGE. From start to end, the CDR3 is CASSELAGASGELFF.

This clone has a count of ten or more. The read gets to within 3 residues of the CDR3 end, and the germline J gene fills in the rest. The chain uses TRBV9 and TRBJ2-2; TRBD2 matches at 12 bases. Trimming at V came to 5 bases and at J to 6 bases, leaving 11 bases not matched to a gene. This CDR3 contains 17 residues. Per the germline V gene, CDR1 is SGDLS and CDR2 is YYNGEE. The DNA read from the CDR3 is TGTGCCAGCAGTTGGACTAGCGGGGCAAGGGGTTCCGGGGAG. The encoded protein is CASSWTSGARGSGE. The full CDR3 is CASSWTSGARGSGELFF.

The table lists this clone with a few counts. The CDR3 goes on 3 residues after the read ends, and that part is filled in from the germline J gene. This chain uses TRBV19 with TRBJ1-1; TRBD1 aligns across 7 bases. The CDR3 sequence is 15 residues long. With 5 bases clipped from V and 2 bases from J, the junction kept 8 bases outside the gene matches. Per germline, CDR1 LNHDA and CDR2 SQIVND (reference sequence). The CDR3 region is CASSQTGYGNTEAFF. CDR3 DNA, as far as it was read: TGTGCCAGTAGTCAGACAGGGTACGGAAACACTGAA.